This TCR beta chain is from a study of blood T cell repertoires in COVID-19 (dated by TCRdb to the early 2020s). General notes on the study: Collaborator samples came from the United States, Italy and Spain and covered acute and convalescent phases of COVID-19. The prospective study material was composed of cDNA or gDNA derived from T cells, B-cell-depleted T cells, or PBMCs. Deeply sampled blood TCRbeta repertoires from subjects exposed to, actively infected with, or recovered from COVID-19 were included in the dataset. The repertoires were released in a freely available public database intended as a resource for research on the immune response to SARS-CoV-2. The samples were drawn from two sources: the first 160 participants of the ongoing ImmuneRACE study, and 1,254 subjects contributed by 6 global collaborators. Sample metadata almost always included a de-identified subject ID, COVID-19 status, age in years and sex. HLA class I and class II types, where available, came from metadata supplied by the sample provider rather than from assay-based typing.

TCRbeta CDR3 regions were amplified from genomic DNA by means of the immunoSEQ Assay, a bias-controlled multiplex PCR. The original pipeline was this. Nucleated cell counts per sample were estimated from amplification of reference gene primers within the assay. Sequence reads were collapsed and filtered to measure the absolute abundance of every unique TCRbeta CDR3 rearrangement. For each sample, productive Simpson clonality was calculated as the square root of Simpson's diversity index across productive rearrangements. The clones in this table, taken by TCRdb from immuneACCESS, are in-frame only. Not every clone is retained; where verified, under half of the shortfall comes from an unresolved V gene, and the cause of the rest is unknown. V and J calls and clone size are those listed in that table; D and trimming were worked out from the DNA. The sample table lists a few hundred thousand clones, about 82% of them with a count of one. Around 1.5% of the sample comes from the top ten.

Measured from the cysteine to the phenylalanine, the CDR3 is 16 residues long. The only DNA kept is the CDR3, 48 bases in frame from the first base. The germline V gene provides CDR1 MGHRA and CDR2 YSYEKL. V loses 4 bases at its end and J loses 1 base; junction bases beyond the gene matches: 6. The collaborating institutions used their own protocols to collect whole blood in K2EDTA tubes. Collaborator samples were shipped for TCRbeta analysis as frozen whole blood, isolated PBMCs, or DNA extracted from either sample type. Of note for this clone: Its antigen remains unidentified. Per-base qualities were not stored, and no clone one base away is much larger.

Broader findings and caveats from the paper: The amount of clinical and demographic metadata varied by source and participant and was provided uncurated.

The sequencing input was peripheral blood. The V gene is TRBV4-1 and the J gene is TRBJ2-7, with TRBD2 identical over 11 junction bases. This TCR came from a woman in her fifties or sixties with acute or convalescent COVID-19. In nucleotide form, the sequence is TGCGCCAGCAGCCTTCAAACTAGCGGGGGATCCTACGAGCAGTACTTC. Protein translation: CASSLQTSGGSYEQYF.